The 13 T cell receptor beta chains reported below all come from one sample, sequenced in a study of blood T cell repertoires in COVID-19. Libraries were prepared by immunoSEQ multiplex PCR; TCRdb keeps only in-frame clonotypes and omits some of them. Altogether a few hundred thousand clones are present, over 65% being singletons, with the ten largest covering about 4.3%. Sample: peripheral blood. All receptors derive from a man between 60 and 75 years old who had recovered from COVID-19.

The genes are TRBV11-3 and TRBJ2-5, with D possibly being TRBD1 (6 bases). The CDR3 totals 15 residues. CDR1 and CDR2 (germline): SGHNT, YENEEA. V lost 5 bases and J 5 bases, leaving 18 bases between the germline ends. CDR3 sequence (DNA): TGTGCCAGCAGCCCAGGAACAGGGTTGCTGGAGACCCAGTACTTC. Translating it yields CASSPGTGLLETQYF.

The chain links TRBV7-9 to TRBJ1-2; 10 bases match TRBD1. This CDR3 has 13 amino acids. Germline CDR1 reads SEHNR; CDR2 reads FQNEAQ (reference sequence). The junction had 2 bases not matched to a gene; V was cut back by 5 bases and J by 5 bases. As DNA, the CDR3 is TGTGCCAGCAGCCCGGGACAGGGGTATGGCTACACCTTC. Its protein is CASSPGQGYGYTF.

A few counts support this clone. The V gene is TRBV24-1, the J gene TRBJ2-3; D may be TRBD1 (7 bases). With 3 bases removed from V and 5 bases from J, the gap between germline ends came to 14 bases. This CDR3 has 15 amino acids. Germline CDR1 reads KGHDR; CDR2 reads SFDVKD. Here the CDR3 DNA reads TGTGCCACCAGTGATCTCCGACAGGGAGGAGATACGCAGTATTTT. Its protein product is CATSDLRQGGDTQYF.

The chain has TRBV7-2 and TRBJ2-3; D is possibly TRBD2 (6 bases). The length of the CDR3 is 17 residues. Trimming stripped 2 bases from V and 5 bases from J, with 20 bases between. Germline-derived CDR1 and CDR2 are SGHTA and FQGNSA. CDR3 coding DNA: TGTGCCAGCAGCTTAAGGGCCCCGGGGTCCGGGGGAGATACGCAGTATTTT. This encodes CASSLRAPGSGGDTQYF.

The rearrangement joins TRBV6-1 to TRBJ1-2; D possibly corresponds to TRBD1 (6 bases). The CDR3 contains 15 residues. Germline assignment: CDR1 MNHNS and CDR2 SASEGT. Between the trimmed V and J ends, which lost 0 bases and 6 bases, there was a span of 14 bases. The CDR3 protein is CASSEAGGTSDGYTF. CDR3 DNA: TGTGCCAGCAGTGAAGCCGGTGGGACATCGGATGGCTACACCTTC.

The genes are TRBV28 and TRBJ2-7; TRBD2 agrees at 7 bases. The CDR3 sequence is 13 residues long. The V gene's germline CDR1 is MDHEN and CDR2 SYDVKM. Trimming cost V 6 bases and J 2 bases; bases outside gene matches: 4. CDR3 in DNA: TGTGCCAGCAGGGGGGAGGGTCCCTACGAGCAGTACTTC. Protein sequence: CASRGEGPYEQYF.

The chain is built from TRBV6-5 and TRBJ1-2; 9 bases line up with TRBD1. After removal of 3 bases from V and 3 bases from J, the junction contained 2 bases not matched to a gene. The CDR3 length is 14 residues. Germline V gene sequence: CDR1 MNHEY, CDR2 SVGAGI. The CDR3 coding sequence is TGTGCCAGCAGTTATAGGACAGGGGACTATGGCTACACCTTC. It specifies CASSYRTGDYGYTF.

The chain's CDR3 is CASTRTGMGEQYF. CDR3 bases: TGTGCCAGCACCAGGACAGGGATGGGCGAGCAGTACTTC. The chain recombines TRBV6-5 with TRBJ2-7; TRBD1 agrees at 8 bases. Germline CDR1 and CDR2: MNHEY and SVGAGI. The ends lost 7 bases at V and 6 bases at J; junction bases unmatched: 8. The CDR3 has 13 residues.

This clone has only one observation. The CDR3 region has the DNA TGTGCCAGCAGCGTCTCCGGGACAGCAAATTCACCCCTCCACTTT. This encodes CASSVSGTANSPLHF. The chain has TRBV5-4 and TRBJ1-6, with 7 bases lining up with TRBD1. The V gene's germline CDR1 is SGHNT and CDR2 YYREEE (reference sequence). The CDR3 covers 15 residues. V gave up 4 bases and J gave up 7 bases; unmatched junction bases: 8.

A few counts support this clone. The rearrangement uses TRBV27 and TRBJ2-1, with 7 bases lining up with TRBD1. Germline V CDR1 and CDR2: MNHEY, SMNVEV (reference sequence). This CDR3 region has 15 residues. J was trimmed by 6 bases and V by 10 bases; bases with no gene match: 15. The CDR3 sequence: CATNRPSTGRNEQFF. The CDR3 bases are TGTGCCACCAACCGCCCTTCGACAGGGCGCAATGAGCAGTTCTTC.

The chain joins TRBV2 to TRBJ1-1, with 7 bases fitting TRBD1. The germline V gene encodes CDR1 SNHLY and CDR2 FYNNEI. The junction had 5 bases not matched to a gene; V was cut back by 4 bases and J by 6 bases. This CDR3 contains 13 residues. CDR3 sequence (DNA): TGTGCCAGCAGTGCACAGGGGACGGCTGAAGCTTTCTTT. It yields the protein CASSAQGTAEAFF.

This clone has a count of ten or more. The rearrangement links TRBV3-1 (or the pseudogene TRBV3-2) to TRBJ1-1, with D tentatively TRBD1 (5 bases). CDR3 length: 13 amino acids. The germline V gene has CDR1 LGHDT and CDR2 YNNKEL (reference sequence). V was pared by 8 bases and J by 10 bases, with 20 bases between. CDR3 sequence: CASEDRGVRVAFF. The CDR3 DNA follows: TGTGCCAGCGAGGATCGGGGGGTTCGGGTAGCTTTCTTT.

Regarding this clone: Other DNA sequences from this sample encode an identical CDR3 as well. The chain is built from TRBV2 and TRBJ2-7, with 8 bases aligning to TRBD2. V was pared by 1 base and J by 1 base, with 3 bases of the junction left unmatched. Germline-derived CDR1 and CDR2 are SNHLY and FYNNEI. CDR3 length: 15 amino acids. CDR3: CASSEGGGRSYEQYF. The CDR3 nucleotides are TGTGCCAGCAGTGAAGGAGGCGGGAGGTCCTACGAGCAGTACTTC.